This T cell receptor beta chain was recorded in a study of T cells after yellow fever vaccination. About the research overall: For low cell numbers, libraries were made with SMART-Seq v4 Ultra Low Input. Study-level results: A weaker but faster secondary response was observed, peaking on day 5 versus 15.

They built TCR cDNA with 5'RACE template switching, a step that put in a universal primer site and UMIs. MiXCR, applied by TCRdb to the 5' RACE reads, yields one record per CDR3 protein. This sample has almost 600,000 distinct CDR3 sequences, with about 14% found just once. The CDR3 extends over 20 amino acids. The V segment lost 5 bases and the J segment 2 bases; nucleotides outside the gene matches: 20. Per the germline V gene, CDR1 is SNHLY and CDR2 is FYNNEI. There are a few counts of this clonotype. The antigen is unknown. V and J are TRBV2 and TRBJ2-5; 10 bases are a match to TRBD1. Specimen: PBMCs, collected on the day of the yellow fever booster vaccination. The receptor was derived from a man aged 25-45 years who received the YFV17D yellow fever vaccine. The CDR3 loop is CASSRDRGRLHTGQQETQYF. The CDR3 DNA reads as TGTGCCAGCAGTAGAGACAGGGGGCGTTTGCATACGGGTCAACAAGAGACCCAGTACTTC.